This entry concerns a single TCR beta chain. What it binds is unknown. Libraries were prepared by immunoSEQ multiplex PCR; TCRdb keeps only in-frame clonotypes and omits some of them. The sample lists approximately 150,000 clones, approximately 77% seen once, with 25% to 30% in the top ten. The sample originates from a study of cytotoxic CD8 clonotypes in ibrutinib-treated CLL. As for the study in general: Across samples, productive templates numbered some 250,000 and productive rearrangements reached approximately 100,000 on average.

V gave up 2 bases and J gave up 5 bases, with 7 bases separating them. Germline V gene sequence: CDR1 SGHVS, CDR2 FQNEAQ. The CDR3 is 12 residues long. Whole-study results and caveats: At the start, clonality exceeded age-matched healthy donors and followed circulating CD8+ T-cell counts. Clonality was elevated at ibrutinib response and had returned toward baseline at progression.

The chain has TRBV7-8 and TRBJ2-7; D is ambiguous. The sample in question was PBMCs, obtained after 12 months of ibrutinib treatment. The TCR originated in a human donor with chronic lymphocytic leukemia. This CDR3 reads CASSLYDDEQYF. CDR3 nucleotide sequence: TGTGCCAGCAGCTTATATGACGACGAGCAGTACTTC.